This T cell receptor (beta chain) was obtained from a study of PD-1 blockade in classical Hodgkin lymphoma. Generated by immunoSEQ multiplex PCR, the TCRdb table keeps only in-frame clones and is missing some. Of about 94,000 clones listed, just over 90% are singletons. Sample time point: cycle 4 day 1 (C4D1), after 5 to 7 weeks of nivolumab. With no exception, relapse followed autologous stem cell transplantation in all patients, and brentuximab vedotin exposure varied. Trimming cost V 1 base and J 0 bases, with 7 bases left between them. Germline V gene lookup returns CDR1 SQVTM and CDR2 ANQGSEA. There are 14 residues in the CDR3. As regards this clone: The antigen is not known.

General study results and limits: A reduction in baseline TCR diversity was reportedly seen in newly diagnosed patients relative to healthy donors.

The chain joins TRBV29-1 to TRBJ2-1; no firm D call. The sequence was collected from a human donor with classical Hodgkin lymphoma. Sample: peripheral blood mononuclear cells (PBMCs), taken before the fourth cycle of nivolumab. DNA of the CDR3: TGCAGCGTTGAAGCTCAGTACTCCTACAATGAGCAGTTCTTC. Its protein product is CSVEAQYSYNEQFF.